The next 2 T cell receptor beta chains were all read from a single sample in a study of blood T cells in healthy people across ages. The second PCR ran about 7 to 12 cycles with a sample-barcoded 5' primer and J-beta primers. TCRdb passed the 5' RACE reads through MiXCR, listing each CDR3 protein once. The table lists hundreds of thousands of distinct CDR3 sequences, 58% of them singletons. Source material: blood. The source of these receptors is a man aged 30 to 39 in good health.

The chain recombines TRBV10-3 with TRBJ2-5; D is undetermined. Per germline, CDR1 ENHRY and CDR2 SYGVKD. This CDR3 is 15 amino acids long. Trimming pared 7 bases from V and 2 bases from J, leaving 17 bases between. CDR3 nucleotide sequence: TGTGCCATCAATGCCCAAAAGGACGGTCAAGAGACCCAGTACTTC. Encoded protein: CAINAQKDGQETQYF.

The CDR3, as DNA: TGCAGTGCGTTAGTTCTAGCGGGGTTCCAAGAGACCCAGTACTTC. This sequence encodes CSALVLAGFQETQYF. V gene TRBV20-1 combines with J gene TRBJ2-5; 9 nucleotides line up with TRBD2. The germline gives CDR1 DFQATT, CDR2 SNEGSKA (reference sequence). The CDR3 covers 15 residues. Trimming at V came to 6 bases and at J to 1 base, leaving 9 bases not matched to a gene.